The clone carrying this T cell receptor (beta chain) was seen only a few times. These data are taken from a study of blood T cell repertoires in COVID-19. On the study more broadly: COVID-19 samples from acute and convalescent phases originated in the United States, Italy and Spain.

Trimming took 0 bases from V and 4 from J; bases not matched to a gene: 4. The germline CDR1 and CDR2 sequences are GTSNPN and SVGIG (reference sequence). CDR3 size: 15 residues. Clones were sequenced by immunoSEQ multiplex PCR, and TCRdb holds only the in-frame ones, with some missing. The data hold approximately 210,000 clones, with approximately 90% observed a single time. Living in under 30 US areas, the participants were between roughly 18 and 90 years of age. The rearrangement uses TRBV30 and TRBJ1-5, with 9 bases fitting TRBD1. This receptor was obtained from a woman aged 30 to 39 who had recovered from COVID-19. The sample was PBMCs or T cells enriched from blood (not recorded which). CDR3 loop: CAWSVRTGENQPQHF. The CDR3 DNA sequence: TGTGCCTGGAGTGTACGGACAGGGGAGAATCAGCCCCAGCATTTT.